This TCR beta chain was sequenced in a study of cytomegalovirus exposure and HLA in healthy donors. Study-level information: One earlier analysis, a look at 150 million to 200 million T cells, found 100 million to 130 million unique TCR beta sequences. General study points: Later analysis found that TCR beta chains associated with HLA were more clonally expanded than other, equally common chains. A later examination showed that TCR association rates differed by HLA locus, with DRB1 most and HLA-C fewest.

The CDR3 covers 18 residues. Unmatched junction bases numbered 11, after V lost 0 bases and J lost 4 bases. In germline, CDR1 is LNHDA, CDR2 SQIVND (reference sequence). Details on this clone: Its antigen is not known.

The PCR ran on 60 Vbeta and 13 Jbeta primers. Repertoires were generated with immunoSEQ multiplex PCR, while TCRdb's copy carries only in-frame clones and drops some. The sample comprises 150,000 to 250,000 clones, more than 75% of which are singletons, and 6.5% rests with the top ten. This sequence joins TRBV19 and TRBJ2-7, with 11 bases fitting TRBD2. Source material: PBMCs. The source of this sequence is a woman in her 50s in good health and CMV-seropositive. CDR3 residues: CASSIDPPGLAATYEQYF. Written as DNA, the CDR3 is TGTGCCAGTAGTATAGACCCCCCGGGACTAGCGGCTACATACGAGCAGTACTTC.